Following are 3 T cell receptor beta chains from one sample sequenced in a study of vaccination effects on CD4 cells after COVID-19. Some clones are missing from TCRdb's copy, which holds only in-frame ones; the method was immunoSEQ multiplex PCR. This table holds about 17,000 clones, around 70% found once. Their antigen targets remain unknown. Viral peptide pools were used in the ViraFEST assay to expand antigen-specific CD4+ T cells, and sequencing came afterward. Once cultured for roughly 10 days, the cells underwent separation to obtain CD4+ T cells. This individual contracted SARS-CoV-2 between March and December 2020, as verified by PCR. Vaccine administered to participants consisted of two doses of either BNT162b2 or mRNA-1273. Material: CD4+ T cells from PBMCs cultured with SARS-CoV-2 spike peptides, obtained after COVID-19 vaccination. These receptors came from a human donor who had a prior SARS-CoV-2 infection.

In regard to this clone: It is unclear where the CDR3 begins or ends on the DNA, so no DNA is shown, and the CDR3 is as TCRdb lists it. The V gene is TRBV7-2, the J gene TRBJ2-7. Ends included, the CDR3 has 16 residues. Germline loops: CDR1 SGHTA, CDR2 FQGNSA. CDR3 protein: CASSPVGFGAGNEQYF.

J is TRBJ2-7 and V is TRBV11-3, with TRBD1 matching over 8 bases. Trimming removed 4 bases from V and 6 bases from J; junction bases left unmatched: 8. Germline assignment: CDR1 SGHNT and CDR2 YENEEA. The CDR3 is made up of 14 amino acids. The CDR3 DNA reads TGTGCCAGCAGCTCGAGGACAGGGATGGGCGAGCAGTACTTC. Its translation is CASSSRTGMGEQYF.

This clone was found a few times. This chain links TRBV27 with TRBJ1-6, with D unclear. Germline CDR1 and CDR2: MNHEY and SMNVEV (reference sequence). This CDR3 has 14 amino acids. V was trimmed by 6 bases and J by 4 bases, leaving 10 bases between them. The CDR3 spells CASRPAGYNSPLHF. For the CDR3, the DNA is TGTGCCAGCAGGCCTGCAGGATATAATTCACCCCTCCACTTT.